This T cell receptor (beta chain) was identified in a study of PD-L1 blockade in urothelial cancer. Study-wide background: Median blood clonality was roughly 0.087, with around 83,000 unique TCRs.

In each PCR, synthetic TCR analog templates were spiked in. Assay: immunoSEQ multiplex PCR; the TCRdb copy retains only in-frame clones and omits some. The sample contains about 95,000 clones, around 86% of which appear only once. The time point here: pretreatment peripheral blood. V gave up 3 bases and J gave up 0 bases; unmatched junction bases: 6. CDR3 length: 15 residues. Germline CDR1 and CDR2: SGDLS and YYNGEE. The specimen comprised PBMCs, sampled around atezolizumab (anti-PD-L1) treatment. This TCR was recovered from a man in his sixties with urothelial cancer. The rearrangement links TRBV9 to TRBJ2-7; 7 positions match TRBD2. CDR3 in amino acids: CASSEGSGISYEQYF. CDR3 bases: TGTGCCAGCAGCGAGGGAAGCGGGATCTCCTACGAGCAGTACTTC.